Listed below are T cell receptor beta chains from one sample, sequenced in a study of naive and memory T cell subsets. TCRdb fed the UMI-ligation and nested PCR reads into MiXCR, producing one record per CDR3 protein. The data show about 82,000 distinct CDR3 sequences, over 8.5% seen once. The sample was naive CD8+ T cells from blood. The receptor set was obtained from a human donor in good health. CDR3s include the opening cysteine and the closing phenylalanine or tryptophan. Each record gives: V gene, D gene, J gene, clone size, CDR3 DNA, CDR3 protein. The D gene is left open where the match is weak. Only part of the rows carry a size: once, few, many, or a class if the clone is expanded.

>TRBV12-3/TRBV12-4|TRBD1|TRBJ2-1|few
TGTGCCAGCAGTCCGCCGAGGGGACAGGGCGACAATGAGCAGTTCTTC
CASSPPRGQGDNEQFF
>TRBV7-9|-|TRBJ1-2|many
TGTGCCAGCAGCTCTAGGACAGCATTCCTTAACTATGGCTACACCTTC
CASSSRTAFLNYGYTF
>TRBV6-2/TRBV6-3|-|TRBJ2-2|few
TGTGCCAGCAGTTACACCTGGGGCACCGGGGAGCTGTTTTTT
CASSYTWGTGELFF
>TRBV20-1|TRBD2|TRBJ2-7|-
TGCAGTGCCCTGGGACTAGTTTTTCCCTACGAGCAGTACTTC
CSALGLVFPYEQYF
>TRBV5-6|-|TRBJ1-3|few
TGTGCCAGCAGCCCTTCTCCCGGGGGAGGAAACACCATATATTTT
CASSPSPGGGNTIYF
>TRBV27|-|TRBJ2-7|-
TGTGCCAGCAGCCCTCAACCCACGAACCGGTACGAGCAGTACTTC
CASSPQPTNRYEQYF
>TRBV9|TRBD2|TRBJ2-1|few
TGTGCCAGCAGCGTAGGACTAGCGGAGCCATTATACAATGAGCAGTTCTTC
CASSVGLAEPLYNEQFF
>TRBV20-1|TRBD1|TRBJ2-1|-
TGCAGTGCCCGGGGACAGGGGGCCCCGTTGAGTGTATATGAGCAGTTCTTC
CSARGQGAPLSVYEQFF
>TRBV12-5|-|TRBJ1-2|-
TGTGCTAGTGGTTTGGACCTGATGGGCTATGGCGACACCTTC
CASGLDLMGYGDTF
>TRBV6-1|TRBD1|TRBJ2-7|many
TGTGCCAGCAGTACCCTCCGCAGGGGGCTTGACGAGCAGTACTTC
CASSTLRRGLDEQYF
>TRBV9|TRBD2|TRBJ2-1|-
TGTGCCAGCAGCGTAACACTAGCGGGACATGAGCAGTTCTTC
CASSVTLAGHEQFF
>TRBV4-1|-|TRBJ1-1|-
TGCGCCAGCAGCCAAGATAGAAACAGGATGAACACTGAAGCTTTCTTT
CASSQDRNRMNTEAFF
>TRBV28|TRBD2|TRBJ2-5|many
TGTGCCAGCAAGGTCGCTAGCGGGAGAAGGATAGAGACCCAGTACTTC
CASKVASGRRIETQYF
>TRBV5-1|-|TRBJ2-7|many
TGCGCCAGCAGCTTGACGGCTTACTCAACCTACGAGCAGTACTTC
CASSLTAYSTYEQYF